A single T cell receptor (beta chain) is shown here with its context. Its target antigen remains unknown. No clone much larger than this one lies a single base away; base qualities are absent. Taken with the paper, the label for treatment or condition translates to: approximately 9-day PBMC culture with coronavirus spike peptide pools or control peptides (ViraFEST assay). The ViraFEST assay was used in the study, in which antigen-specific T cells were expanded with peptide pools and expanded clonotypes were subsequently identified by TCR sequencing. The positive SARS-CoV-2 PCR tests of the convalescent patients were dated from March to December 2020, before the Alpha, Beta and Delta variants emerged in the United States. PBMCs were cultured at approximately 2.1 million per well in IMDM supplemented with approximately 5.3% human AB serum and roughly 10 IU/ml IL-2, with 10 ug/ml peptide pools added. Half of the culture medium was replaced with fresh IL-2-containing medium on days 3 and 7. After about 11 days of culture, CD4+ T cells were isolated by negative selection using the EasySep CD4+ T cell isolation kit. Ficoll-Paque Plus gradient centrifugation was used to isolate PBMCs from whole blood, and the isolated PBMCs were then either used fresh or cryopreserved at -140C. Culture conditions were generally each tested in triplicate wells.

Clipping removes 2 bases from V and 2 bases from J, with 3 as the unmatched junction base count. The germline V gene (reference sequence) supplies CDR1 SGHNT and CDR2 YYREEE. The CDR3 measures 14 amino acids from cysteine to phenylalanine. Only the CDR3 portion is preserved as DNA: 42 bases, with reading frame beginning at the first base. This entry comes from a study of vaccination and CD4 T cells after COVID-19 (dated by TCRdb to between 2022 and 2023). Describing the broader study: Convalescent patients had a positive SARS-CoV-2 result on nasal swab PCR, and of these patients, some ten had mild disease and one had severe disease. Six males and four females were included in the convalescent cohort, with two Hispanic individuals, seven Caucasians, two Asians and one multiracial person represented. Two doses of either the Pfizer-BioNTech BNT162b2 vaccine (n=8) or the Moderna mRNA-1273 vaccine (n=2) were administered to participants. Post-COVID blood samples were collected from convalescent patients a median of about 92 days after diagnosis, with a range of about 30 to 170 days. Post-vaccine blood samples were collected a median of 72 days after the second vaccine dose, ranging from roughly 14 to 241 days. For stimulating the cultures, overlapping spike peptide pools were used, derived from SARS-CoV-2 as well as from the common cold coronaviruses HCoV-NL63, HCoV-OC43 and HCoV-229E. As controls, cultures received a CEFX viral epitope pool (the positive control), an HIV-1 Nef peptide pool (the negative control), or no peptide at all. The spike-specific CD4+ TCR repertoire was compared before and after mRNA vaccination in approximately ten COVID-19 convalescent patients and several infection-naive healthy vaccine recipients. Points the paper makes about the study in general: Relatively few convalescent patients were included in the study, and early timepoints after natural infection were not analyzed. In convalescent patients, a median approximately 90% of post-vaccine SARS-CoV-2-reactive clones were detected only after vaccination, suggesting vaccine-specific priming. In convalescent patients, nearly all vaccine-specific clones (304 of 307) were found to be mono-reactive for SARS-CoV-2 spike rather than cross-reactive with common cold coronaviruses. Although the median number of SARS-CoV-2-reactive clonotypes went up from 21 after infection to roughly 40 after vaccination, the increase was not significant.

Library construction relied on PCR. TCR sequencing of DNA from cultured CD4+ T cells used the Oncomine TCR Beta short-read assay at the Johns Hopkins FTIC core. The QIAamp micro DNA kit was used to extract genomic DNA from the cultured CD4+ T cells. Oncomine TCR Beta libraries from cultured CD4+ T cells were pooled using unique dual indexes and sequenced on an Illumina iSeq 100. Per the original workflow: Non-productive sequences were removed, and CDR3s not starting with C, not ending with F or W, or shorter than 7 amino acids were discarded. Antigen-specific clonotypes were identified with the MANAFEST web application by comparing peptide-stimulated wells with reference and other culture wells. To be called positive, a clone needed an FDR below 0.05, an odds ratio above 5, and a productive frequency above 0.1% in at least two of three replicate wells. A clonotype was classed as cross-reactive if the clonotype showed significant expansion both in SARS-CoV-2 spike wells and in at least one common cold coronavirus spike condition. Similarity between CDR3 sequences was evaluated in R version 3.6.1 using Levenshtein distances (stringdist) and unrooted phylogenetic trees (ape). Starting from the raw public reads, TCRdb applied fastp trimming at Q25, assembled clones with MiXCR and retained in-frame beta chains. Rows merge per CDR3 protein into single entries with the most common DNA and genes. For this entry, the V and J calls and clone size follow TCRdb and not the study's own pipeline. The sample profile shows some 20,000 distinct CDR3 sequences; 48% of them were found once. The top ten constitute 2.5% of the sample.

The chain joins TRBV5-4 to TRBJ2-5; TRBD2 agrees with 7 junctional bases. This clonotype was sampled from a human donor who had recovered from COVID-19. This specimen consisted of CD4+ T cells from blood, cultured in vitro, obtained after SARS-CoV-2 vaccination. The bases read TGTGCCAGCAGCTTCGGGGGGATTCAAGAGACCCAGTACTTC. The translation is CASSFGGIQETQYF.